This TCR beta chain appears in the sequencing data of a study of shared clonotypes between healthy human individuals. Findings and limits, study-wide: Memory subsets generally showed lower estimated richness than naive subsets. Non-shared clonotypes showed lower generation probabilities than clonotypes common to all four donors.

Remarks on this clone: The antigen is not known.

This was a deep-level run. As handled by the study authors: Filtering differed since immunoSEQ provided only junctions, with no quality scores. Generated by immunoSEQ multiplex PCR, the TCRdb table keeps only in-frame clones and is missing some. That table is the source of V, J and clone size, and D and trimming were worked out from the DNA. The sample has 190,000 or so clones, approximately 61% seen once; the top ten hold roughly a tenth. Germline CDR1 reads LNHDA; CDR2 reads SQIVND (reference sequence). Trimming pared 6 bases from V and 4 bases from J, leaving 19 bases between. The CDR3 totals 15 residues.

This clonotype was sampled from a man aged 25-45 years in good health. Source material: memory CD4+ T cells sorted from blood. Noted subset: CD45RA-negative fraction. The gene calls are TRBV19 and TRBJ2-7; no clear D gene. Here the CDR3 reads CASRPFDSGWYEQYF. CDR3 DNA: TGTGCCAGTAGGCCCTTTGATAGTGGGTGGTACGAGCAGTACTTC.